This entry is about one T cell receptor beta chain. Antigen: not known. The sample is drawn from a study of cytomegalovirus exposure and HLA in healthy donors. About the research overall: Among approximately 400 genotyped donors, about 80% fell in the Caucasian-associated ancestry cluster.

CDR1 and CDR2 from the germline V gene are SGHRS and YFSETQ. CDR3 length: 16 amino acids. V was pared by 0 bases and J by 4 bases, with 5 bases of the junction left unmatched. The PCR ran on 60 Vbeta and 13 Jbeta primers. The data were produced by immunoSEQ multiplex PCR, yet TCRdb's version contains in-frame clones alone and is incomplete. The sample includes about 140,000 clones, roughly 62% of them seen just once. The study's findings and limits: In a later analysis, TCR association rates varied by HLA locus: DRB1 most, HLA-C fewest.

This sequence was found in a man in his sixties in good health and CMV-seronegative. The V call is TRBV5-1, the J call TRBJ2-2; TRBD1 matches at 8 bases. Sequenced sample: PBMCs. CDR3 sequence reads: CASSLAQGAGTGELFF. The CDR3 DNA reads as TGCGCCAGCAGCTTGGCCCAGGGGGCTGGCACCGGGGAGCTGTTTTTT.